Sequencing of this TCR beta chain was carried out in a study of identical twins. Study-wide results and limits: Beta out-of-frame sequences showed weaker excess twin sharing. It was out-of-frame TCR alpha sharing in monozygotic twins that models underestimated.

This clonotype has more than one count but fewer than ten. What it binds is not known. Addition of a universal primer site occurred through template switching, and cDNA carried unique molecular identifiers. TCRdb ran MiXCR on the 5' RACE reads and lists one entry per CDR3 protein. Of approximately 890,000 distinct CDR3 sequences listed, approximately 13% were seen once; the top ten hold around 1.6%. Germline V gene lookup returns CDR1 MNHEY and CDR2 SVGAGI. Trimming removed 3 bases at V and 5 bases at J, with 17 bases between. This CDR3 comprises 15 residues. These data were also filed under a second study, of yellow fever vaccine responses in identical twins.

The chain has TRBV6-5 and TRBJ2-7; weak D call: TRBD2 (5 bases). What was sequenced was PBMCs. The TCR sequence derives from a woman aged 18-30 years in good health. The CDR3 protein is CASSYSRSGGHEQYF. The DNA of the CDR3 is TGTGCCAGCAGTTATTCTCGTTCCGGAGGCCACGAGCAGTACTTC.